Sequencing of this T cell receptor beta chain was carried out in a study of blood T cells in healthy people across ages (dated by TCRdb to 2013 to 2016). At the level of the whole study: In model experiments, template switching captured roughly one uniquely barcoded TCR beta cDNA molecule for every two T cells. To track age-related changes in TCR beta repertoire diversity, the study relied on deep sequencing normalized with unique cDNA molecular identifiers. The donors were divided into four age groups: young (average around 16 years), middle-aged (roughly 42), aged (approximately 64) and long-lived (82). To avoid experimental bias, donors of different ages were distributed randomly across sequencing lanes. The study analyzed two additional independent replicas of 1 million unique cDNA reads from the same blood draw for two donors, one aged 18 to 30 and one aged 80 or older. Summary of the overall study and its limitations: Bulk unsorted PBMC profiling prevented conclusive comparison of naive and antigen-experienced compartments. Compared with the aged group, the long-lived group had more naive CD4+ T cells, fewer expanded clones and increased TCR diversity, a pattern suggesting age selection. The percentage of naive T cells measured by flow cytometry correlated strongly with observed TCR beta diversity. Because donor CMV infection status was unknown, age-related changes in expanded clonotypes were potentially confounded. As age increased, observed TCR beta diversity per million T cells dropped in a roughly linear way, and a significant reduction was already evident by age about 40. Estimates of total diversity based on one million sequenced T cells were considered lower bounds and underestimates.

This clonotype was counted only a few times. Its antigen is unknown. No base quality information exists; no much larger clone differs at one position. The receptor library was made with 5' RACE. The data were produced on an Illumina HiSeq 2500. A second 7 to 11 cycle PCR used a sample-barcoded 5' primer and a J-beta primer mix. Each TCR beta cDNA molecule received a unique molecular identifier from a template-switch 5' adaptor carrying 12 random nucleotides. Each sample yielded at least 2.5 million CDR3-containing paired-end reads. First-strand cDNA was synthesized from all RNA with the Mint cDNA synthesis kit, primed by a TRBC-specific oligonucleotide. All cDNA was treated with uracil-DNA glycosylase and then went through a first 18-cycle PCR with the universal primers M1SS and BC2_uni_R. As for how the authors treated the data: For normalization, 1 million high-quality reads were randomly selected from each sample, with every read carrying a distinct molecular identifier. Reads with shared molecular identifiers were discarded instead of being binned into consensus sequences. CDR3 identification, clonotype clustering and error correction used MiTCR with a Q25 quality threshold and the strictest error-elimination algorithm. A nonparametric unseen species model with Euler transformation was used to estimate lower-bound total TCR beta diversity. TCRdb trimmed the raw reads at Q25, called clones with MiXCR and kept productive beta chains. For every CDR3 protein sequence, its rows merge into one entry that carries the most common genes and DNA. These V and J calls rely on TCRdb rather than the paper's analysis. The sample records about 1.7 million distinct CDR3 sequences, under 30% of which are singletons. The ten largest clones capture roughly 8.2% of the sample.

The CDR3 spans 16 residues, from the cysteine through the phenylalanine. Only the CDR3 region is kept as DNA, spanning 48 bases read in frame from base 1. CDR1 and CDR2, looked up from the germline V gene, are MDHEN and SYDVKM. V loses 6 bases of germline sequence and J loses 6 bases, and the interval between the two ends is 21 bases. Donors were 40 or so systemically healthy Caucasian individuals from Russia aged roughly 6 to 95 years. Around 9.7 milliliters of peripheral blood were collected from each donor into EDTA-treated Vacutainer tubes. Ficoll-Paque density-gradient centrifugation was used to isolate PBMCs, with at least 6.5 million obtained per sample. Total RNA, at least 5 micrograms per sample, was extracted from PBMCs with Trizol reagent. For every donor, flow cytometry on a PBMC aliquot measured the percentage of naive CD45RAhigh/CD27high T cells.

Recombination joined TRBV28 with TRBJ2-4, and the D gene may be TRBD1, 6 bases matching. The sequencing sample was made of blood. The sequence came from a woman aged 25 to 39 in good health. The sequence in DNA is TGTGCCAGCAGCCGGCAACAGCCGACCAGGGGAAACATTCAGTACTTC. Its amino acids are CASSRQQPTRGNIQYF.